This is a list of T cell receptor beta chains from one sample in a study of cytomegalovirus exposure and HLA in healthy donors. Libraries were prepared by immunoSEQ multiplex PCR; TCRdb keeps only in-frame clonotypes and omits some of them. The sample has some 120,000 clones; around 85% are singletons. The sequenced material came from PBMCs. Receptor source: a woman aged 25 to 39 in good health and CMV-seropositive. Each CDR3 is given with its conserved first and last residue. A D gene is named only where the DNA matches it firmly. Not all rows give a size; the values are once, few, many and, for expanded clones, a class.

abundance: few
v_gene: TRBV10-2
d_gene: TRBD1
j_gene: TRBJ2-2
CDR3aa: CASSSLDRADGELFF
CDR3nt: TGCGCCAGCAGTTCCCTCGACAGGGCGGACGGGGAGCTGTTTTTT

abundance: -
v_gene: TRBV7-2
d_gene: -
j_gene: TRBJ2-1
CDR3aa: CASRADLYNEQFF
CDR3nt: TGTGCCAGTCGAGCGGACCTCTACAATGAGCAGTTCTTC

abundance: -
v_gene: TRBV28
d_gene: -
j_gene: TRBJ2-7
CDR3aa: CASSSDFPGEQYF
CDR3nt: TGTGCCAGCAGTTCCGACTTCCCGGGCGAGCAGTACTTC

abundance: -
v_gene: TRBV9
d_gene: -
j_gene: TRBJ2-1
CDR3aa: CASSVGLSSSYNEQFF
CDR3nt: TGTGCCAGCAGCGTCGGACTTTCTAGCTCCTACAATGAGCAGTTCTTC

abundance: -
v_gene: TRBV28
d_gene: -
j_gene: TRBJ2-7
CDR3aa: CASESGQNYEQYF
CDR3nt: TGTGCCAGCGAGTCTGGACAGAACTACGAGCAGTACTTC

abundance: -
v_gene: TRBV5-6
d_gene: -
j_gene: TRBJ1-1
CDR3aa: CASSLVSREAFF
CDR3nt: TGTGCCAGCAGCTTGGTCAGCAGGGAAGCTTTCTTT

abundance: -
v_gene: TRBV6-5
d_gene: -
j_gene: TRBJ1-2
CDR3aa: CACGLNYGYTF
CDR3nt: TGTGCCTGCGGCCTTAACTATGGCTACACCTTC

abundance: -
v_gene: TRBV9
d_gene: TRBD2
j_gene: TRBJ2-7
CDR3aa: CASSVGLAGLEQYF
CDR3nt: TGTGCCAGCAGCGTAGGTCTAGCGGGACTCGAGCAGTACTTC

abundance: -
v_gene: TRBV7-9
d_gene: TRBD1
j_gene: TRBJ1-4
CDR3aa: CASSRQGRATNEKLFF
CDR3nt: TGTGCCAGCAGCCGACAGGGGCGTGCAACTAATGAAAAACTGTTTTTT

abundance: -
v_gene: TRBV6-1
d_gene: -
j_gene: TRBJ1-2
CDR3aa: CASRRGEANYGYTF
CDR3nt: TGTGCCAGCCGCCGAGGGGAGGCTAACTATGGCTACACCTTC

abundance: -
v_gene: TRBV2
d_gene: -
j_gene: TRBJ2-1
CDR3aa: CASSHLGPAGHEQFF
CDR3nt: TGTGCCAGCAGCCACCTGGGACCAGCGGGCCACGAGCAGTTCTTC

abundance: once
v_gene: TRBV27
d_gene: -
j_gene: TRBJ1-1
CDR3aa: CASSGHLNTEAFF
CDR3nt: TGTGCCAGCAGCGGACACCTGAACACTGAAGCTTTCTTT

abundance: -
v_gene: TRBV29-1
d_gene: TRBD2
j_gene: TRBJ2-3
CDR3aa: CSVASGGATDTQYF
CDR3nt: TGCAGCGTTGCTAGCGGGGGGGCTACAGATACGCAGTATTTT

abundance: few
v_gene: TRBV6-1
d_gene: TRBD1
j_gene: TRBJ1-2
CDR3aa: CASEGAGGYTF
CDR3nt: TGTGCCAGCGAGGGGGCTGGTGGCTACACCTTC

abundance: -
v_gene: TRBV6-4
d_gene: -
j_gene: TRBJ1-2
CDR3aa: CASSDGGNYGYTF
CDR3nt: TGTGCCAGCAGTGACGGAGGGAACTATGGCTACACCTTC

abundance: -
v_gene: TRBV19
d_gene: -
j_gene: TRBJ2-1
CDR3aa: CASIRAGSLYNEQFF
CDR3nt: TGTGCCAGTATCCGCGCGGGCTCCCTCTACAATGAGCAGTTCTTC

abundance: -
v_gene: TRBV29-1
d_gene: -
j_gene: TRBJ1-2
CDR3aa: CSAAGQFITGYTF
CDR3nt: TGCAGCGCCGCCGGACAGTTTATAACCGGCTACACCTTC

abundance: -
v_gene: TRBV30
d_gene: TRBD1
j_gene: TRBJ1-3
CDR3aa: CAWSGFAPIDRAYPGNTIYF
CDR3nt: TGTGCCTGGAGTGGATTCGCGCCCATCGACAGGGCTTATCCTGGAAACACCATATATTTT

abundance: -
v_gene: TRBV11-2
d_gene: -
j_gene: TRBJ2-7
CDR3aa: CASSSLSNYEQYF
CDR3nt: TGTGCCAGCAGCTCCTTGAGCAACTACGAGCAGTACTTC

abundance: once
v_gene: TRBV5-1
d_gene: TRBD1
j_gene: TRBJ2-3
CDR3aa: CASSLRTGLTDTQYF
CDR3nt: TGCGCCAGCAGCTTAAGGACAGGACTCACAGATACGCAGTATTTT

abundance: once
v_gene: TRBV6-5
d_gene: TRBD1
j_gene: TRBJ1-1
CDR3aa: CASSYPGQGSEAFF
CDR3nt: TGTGCCAGCAGTTACCCCGGACAGGGCTCTGAAGCTTTCTTT

abundance: -
v_gene: TRBV19
d_gene: TRBD1
j_gene: TRBJ2-4
CDR3aa: CASRDLGQGDIRYF
CDR3nt: TGTGCCAGTAGGGACCTTGGACAGGGGGACATTCGGTACTTC

abundance: few
v_gene: TRBV5-1
d_gene: TRBD1
j_gene: TRBJ1-5
CDR3aa: CASSRTGGSDQPQHF
CDR3nt: TGCGCCAGCAGTAGGACAGGGGGGTCGGATCAGCCCCAGCATTTT

abundance: -
v_gene: TRBV28
d_gene: -
j_gene: TRBJ1-5
CDR3aa: CASSLTGRYSNQPQHF
CDR3nt: TGTGCCAGCAGTTTGACGGGGAGATATAGCAATCAGCCCCAGCATTTT

abundance: -
v_gene: TRBV5-1
d_gene: -
j_gene: TRBJ1-2
CDR3aa: CASSAFRSQPLGGRTNYGYTF
CDR3nt: TGCGCCAGCAGCGCTTTTCGCTCCCAGCCTCTCGGGGGACGGACTAACTATGGCTACACCTTC

abundance: -
v_gene: TRBV2
d_gene: -
j_gene: TRBJ2-1
CDR3aa: CASSNSRYNEQFF
CDR3nt: TGTGCCAGCAGTAATTCGAGATACAATGAGCAGTTCTTC

abundance: few
v_gene: TRBV5-1
d_gene: -
j_gene: TRBJ1-1
CDR3aa: CASSPGMGGTEAFF
CDR3nt: TGCGCCAGCAGTCCAGGGATGGGGGGAACTGAAGCTTTCTTT

abundance: -
v_gene: TRBV5-1
d_gene: -
j_gene: TRBJ1-1
CDR3aa: CASSLGGGPNTEAFF
CDR3nt: TGCGCCAGCAGCTTAGGGGGGGGACCGAACACTGAAGCTTTCTTT

abundance: -
v_gene: TRBV6-6
d_gene: -
j_gene: TRBJ1-1
CDR3aa: CASTLTGDEAFF
CDR3nt: TGTGCCAGCACCCTGACAGGCGATGAAGCTTTCTTT

abundance: -
v_gene: TRBV7-9
d_gene: -
j_gene: TRBJ2-7
CDR3aa: CASSLGPQGGYEQYF
CDR3nt: TGTGCCAGCAGCTTAGGTCCTCAAGGGGGCTACGAGCAGTACTTC

abundance: once
v_gene: TRBV5-4
d_gene: -
j_gene: TRBJ1-3
CDR3aa: CASSPQGSGNTIYF
CDR3nt: TGTGCCAGCAGCCCCCAGGGGTCTGGAAACACCATATATTTT